This T cell receptor (beta chain) was captured by sequencing in a study of T cells expressing NK-cell markers. Study-wide findings and caveats: Once again these clonotypes came out on top in the CD3+CD56-NKG2C+ fraction of a few donors. Whether expanded NKG2C+ T cell clones were HCMV specific stayed uncertain.

Germline V gene data show CDR1 as LNHDA and CDR2 as SQIVND (reference sequence). The CDR3 covers 13 residues. A note on this clonotype: The antigen is not known.

Each CDR3 protein gets one entry in TCRdb, which reprocessed the 5' RACE reads and gives no DNA. This listing includes around 280,000 distinct CDR3 sequences. The receptor comes from a man younger than 30 in good health. This chain connects TRBV19 to TRBJ2-1; TCRdb picks TRBD1, but there is no DNA to check that call. Source material: blood T cells: a sorted CD56 or NKG2C T cell subset, CD4+ or CD8+ T cells, or bulk PBMC T cells (not recorded which). This CDR3 is CAAEGQGYNEQFF.